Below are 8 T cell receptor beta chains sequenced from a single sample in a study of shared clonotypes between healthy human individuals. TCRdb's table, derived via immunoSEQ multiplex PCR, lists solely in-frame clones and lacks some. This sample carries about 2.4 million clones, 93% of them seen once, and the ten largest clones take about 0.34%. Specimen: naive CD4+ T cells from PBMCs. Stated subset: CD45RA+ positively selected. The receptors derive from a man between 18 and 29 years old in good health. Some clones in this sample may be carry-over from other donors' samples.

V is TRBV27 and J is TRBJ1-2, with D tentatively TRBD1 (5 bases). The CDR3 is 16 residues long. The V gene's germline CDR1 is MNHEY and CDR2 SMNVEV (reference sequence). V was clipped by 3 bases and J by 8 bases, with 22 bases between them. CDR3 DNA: TGTGCCAGCAGTTTTAGTCCCGGGACCGGTTATTCGGGCTACACCTTC. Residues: CASSFSPGTGYSGYTF.

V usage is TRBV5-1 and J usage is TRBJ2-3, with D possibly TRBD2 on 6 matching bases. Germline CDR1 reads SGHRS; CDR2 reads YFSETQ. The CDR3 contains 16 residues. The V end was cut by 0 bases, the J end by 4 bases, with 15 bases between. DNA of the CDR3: TGCGCCAGCAGCTTGGCAGTGGCTAGCGTTCCAGATACGCAGTATTTT. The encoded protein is CASSLAVASVPDTQYF.

CDR3: CAWSSGQGDSAFF. The DNA of the CDR3 is TGTGCCTGGAGTTCTGGACAGGGGGACTCAGCTTTCTTT. The gene calls are TRBV30 and TRBJ1-1; TRBD1 matches at 10 bases. The CDR3 consists of 13 residues. CDR1 and CDR2 from the germline V gene are GTSNPN and SVGIG (reference sequence). With V trimmed by 2 bases and J by 10 bases, 7 bases remained unmatched.

The CDR3 sequence: CASSLAGREGYTF. CDR3 coding DNA: TGCGCCAGCAGCTTGGCAGGGCGGGAAGGCTACACCTTC. The rearrangement uses TRBV5-1 and TRBJ1-2, with D possibly matching TRBD1 (5 bases). The CDR3 consists of 13 residues. Germline CDR1 SGHRS, CDR2 YFSETQ. V lost 0 bases, J lost 8 bases, and 11 bases lay in between.

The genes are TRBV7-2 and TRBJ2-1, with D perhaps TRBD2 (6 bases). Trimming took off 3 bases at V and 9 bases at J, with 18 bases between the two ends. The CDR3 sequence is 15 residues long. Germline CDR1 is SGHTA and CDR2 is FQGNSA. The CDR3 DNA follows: TGTGCCAGCAGCTTCTTAGCGGATGGGGGTAGTGAGCAGTTCTTC. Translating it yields CASSFLADGGSEQFF.

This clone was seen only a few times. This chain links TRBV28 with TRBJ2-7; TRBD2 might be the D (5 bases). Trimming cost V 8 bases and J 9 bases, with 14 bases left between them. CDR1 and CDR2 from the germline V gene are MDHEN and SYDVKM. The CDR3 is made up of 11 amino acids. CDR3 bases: TGTGCCAGCGGTGGAGTACGGGGGCAGTACTTC. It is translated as CASGGVRGQYF.

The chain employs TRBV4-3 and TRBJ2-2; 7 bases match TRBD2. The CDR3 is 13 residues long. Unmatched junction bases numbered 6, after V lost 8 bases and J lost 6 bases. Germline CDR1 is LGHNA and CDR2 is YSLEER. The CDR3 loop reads CASSRGEAGELFF. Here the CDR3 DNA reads TGCGCCAGCTCCCGGGGGGAAGCCGGGGAGCTGTTTTTT.

DNA for the CDR3: TGTGCCAGCAGTTACACCGGGACAGACGGGACTGAAGCTTTCTTT. Residues: CASSYTGTDGTEAFF. The chain links TRBV6-6 to TRBJ1-1, with 7 bases identical to TRBD1. Germline CDR1 is MNHNY and CDR2 is SVGAGI (reference sequence). Unmatched junction bases numbered 8, after V lost 2 bases and J lost 5 bases. This CDR3 region has 15 residues.